A selection of T cell receptor beta chains follows, all from one sample in a study of T cells after yellow fever vaccination. TCRdb fed the 5' RACE reads into MiXCR, producing one record per CDR3 protein. The data contain roughly 70,000 distinct CDR3 sequences, 7.5% to 8% of them seen just once; the ten biggest clones take up around 38%. Sequenced material: CD8+ T cells sorted from PBMCs, taken on the day of the yellow fever booster vaccination. Source of these receptors: a man aged 25-45 years who received the YFV17D yellow fever vaccine. Each CDR3 is given with its conserved first and last residue. A D gene is named only where the DNA matches it firmly. Only part of the rows carry a size: once, few, many, or a class if the clone is expanded.

TRBJ2-1,TRBV7-2,.,.,TGTGCCAGCAGCCGTCGGACAGACCGGCAGTTCTTC,CASSRRTDRQFF
TRBJ2-1,TRBV4-3,.,TRBD2,TGCGCCAGCAGCCAAGGGGTACGGGAGGGGTTGGATGAGCAGTTCTTC,CASSQGVREGLDEQFF
TRBJ2-5,TRBV10-3,few,TRBD2,TGTGCCATCAGTGGTGGACTAGCGCAAGAGACCCAGTACTTC,CAISGGLAQETQYF
TRBJ2-2,TRBV30,.,.,TGTGCCTGGGGCCTAGCGTCCGGGGAGCTGTTTTTT,CAWGLASGELFF
TRBJ1-2,TRBV15,.,TRBD1,TGTGCCACCAGCACCTCCGGGACAGGCTATGGCTACACCTTC,CATSTSGTGYGYTF
TRBJ2-7,TRBV20-1,few,.,TGCAGTGCTAGATTAGGTGGAGGTAGCTCCTACGAGCAGTACTTC,CSARLGGGSSYEQYF
TRBJ2-2,TRBV6-4,few,TRBD1,TGTGCCAGCAGTGACTCCCGACAGGGGGACGCCGGGGAGCTGTTTTTT,CASSDSRQGDAGELFF
TRBJ2-6,TRBV11-2,.,.,TGTGCCAGCAGGAGCTCTGGGGCCAACGTCCTGACTTTC,CASRSSGANVLTF
TRBJ1-1,TRBV29-1,.,.,TGCAGCGCGGATACCAGGGAGGGAACTGAAGCTTTCTTT,CSADTREGTEAFF
TRBJ2-7,TRBV25-1,.,TRBD1,TGTGCCAGCAGTGCCCCGACAGGGGGCTCTTACGAGCAGTACTTC,CASSAPTGGSYEQYF
TRBJ2-5,TRBV14,few,.,TGTGCCAGCAGCCAAGCGGCCGGGGCGGAGACCCAGTACTTC,CASSQAAGAETQYF
TRBJ2-2,TRBV10-3,.,TRBD2,TGTGCCATCAGTGAGTCGGGAGGGATGCTCGGGGAGCTGTTTTTT,CAISESGGMLGELFF
TRBJ2-1,TRBV29-1,many,TRBD2,TGCAGCGGCAGTAGCGGGGAGCAGTTCTTC,CSGSSGEQFF
TRBJ2-3,TRBV10-1,few,.,TGCGCCAGCAGTGAGGTAGACTTAGATACGCAGTATTTT,CASSEVDLDTQYF
TRBJ2-1,TRBV27,few,TRBD2,TGTGCCAGCAGTTTAGAGTTGAGGTCTAGCGGGCTTTCCTACAATGAGCAGTTCTTC,CASSLELRSSGLSYNEQFF
TRBJ2-7,TRBV6-2/TRBV6-3,few,.,TGTGCCAGCAGTTACGAGATCCGGAGCGTCACCTACGAGCAGTACTTC,CASSYEIRSVTYEQYF
TRBJ2-5,TRBV12-3/TRBV12-4,.,.,TGTGCCAGCAGTCTTAGGGGCCGGGAGACCCAGTACTTC,CASSLRGRETQYF
TRBJ2-7,TRBV10-2,.,TRBD1,TGCGCCAGCAGTGTCGGACAGGGGCAAGAGCAGTACTTC,CASSVGQGQEQYF
TRBJ2-1,TRBV24-1,.,.,TGTGCCACCAGTGATTTGACCGGACCCTACAATGAGCAGTTCTTC,CATSDLTGPYNEQFF
TRBJ2-7,TRBV27,few,.,TGTGCCAGCAGTTTCCCGGGCGGATACGAGCAGTACTTC,CASSFPGGYEQYF
TRBJ1-5,TRBV7-9,many,.,TGTGCCAGCAGCTTAGGCCCTGTCTTGGATTTT,CASSLGPVLDF
TRBJ2-7,TRBV11-2,few,.,TGTGCCAGCAGCTTAGATCCGGGCGAGCAGTACTTC,CASSLDPGEQYF
TRBJ2-1,TRBV9,.,.,TGTGCCAGCAGCCGAAGCGGACCCTCCTACAATGAGCAGTTCTTC,CASSRSGPSYNEQFF
TRBJ2-3,TRBV12-3/TRBV12-4,.,.,TGTGCCAGCAGTTTAGAAAGGATCTGGGCAGATACGCAGTATTTT,CASSLERIWADTQYF
TRBJ2-1,TRBV11-1,.,TRBD2,TGTGCCAGCAGCTCGAGATCTAGCGGGAGTGAATACTACAATGAGCAGTTCTTC,CASSSRSSGSEYYNEQFF
TRBJ2-5,TRBV4-2,few,.,TGTGCCAGCAGCCAAGAGGCGGGAATGTTTCTAGGGGGAGAGCGGTCGGAGACCCAGTACTTC,CASSQEAGMFLGGERSETQYF
TRBJ2-7,TRBV6-5,few,TRBD1,TGTGCCAGCAGTTACTCGAGAGGGGGCCGAAACATCTACGAGCAGTACTTC,CASSYSRGGRNIYEQYF
TRBJ2-7,TRBV4-3,few,TRBD1,TGCGCCAGCAGCCCCCGGGACAGCCATCTGATCGAGCAGTACTTC,CASSPRDSHLIEQYF
TRBJ2-7,TRBV7-9,.,.,TGTGCCAGCAGCTTTATGACCGGGCCCTACGTTGAGCAGTACTTC,CASSFMTGPYVEQYF
TRBJ2-2,TRBV27,many,.,TGTGCCAGCAGTTTATCGATGGGAGGCACCGGGGAGCTGTTTTTT,CASSLSMGGTGELFF
TRBJ2-5,TRBV4-3,.,.,TGCGCCAGCAGCCAAGATTCGAGCGGAAGCGGATTTCGGACCCAGTACTTC,CASSQDSSGSGFRTQYF
TRBJ2-7,TRBV27,few,.,TGTGCCAGCAGTTTATCGGAAAACTACGAGCAGTACTTC,CASSLSENYEQYF
TRBJ2-7,TRBV28,many,TRBD2,TGTGCCAGCAGCCCCGGGCTAGCGGGCCGCTACGAGCAGTACTTC,CASSPGLAGRYEQYF
TRBJ1-5,TRBV12-3/TRBV12-4,many,.,TGTGCCAGCAGTTCCCCCGGGGTGAATCAGCCCCAGCATTTT,CASSSPGVNQPQHF
TRBJ2-2,TRBV6-2/TRBV6-3,few,TRBD1,TGTGCCAGCAGTTCACAGGGGGCGGCCGGGGAGCTGTTTTTT,CASSSQGAAGELFF
TRBJ2-7,TRBV20-1,.,TRBD2,TGCAGTGCTACCCTAGCGGGACGAACCTACGAGCAGTACTTC,CSATLAGRTYEQYF
TRBJ2-7,TRBV6-2/TRBV6-3,many,.,TGTGCCAGCAGGGGATGGGACAACTCCTACGAGCAGTACTTC,CASRGWDNSYEQYF
TRBJ2-1,TRBV6-4,many,.,TGTGCCAGCAGCGGGAATAGCGGAGCCAGCTCCTACAATGAGCAGTTCTTC,CASSGNSGASSYNEQFF
TRBJ2-2,TRBV12-3/TRBV12-4,many,.,TGTGCCAGCAGTCCCACCCTCACCGGGGAGCTGTTTTTT,CASSPTLTGELFF
TRBJ2-7,TRBV7-2,many,TRBD2,TGTGCCAGCAGCCAGGGACTAGCGCTCGAGCAGTACTTC,CASSQGLALEQYF
TRBJ2-2,TRBV29-1,few,TRBD1,TGCAGCGTGACCGACAGGGGGAGGACCGGGGAGCTGTTTTTT,CSVTDRGRTGELFF
TRBJ1-1,TRBV20-1,.,.,TGCAGTGCTAGAGCCAGATCCACTGAAGCTTTCTTT,CSARARSTEAFF
TRBJ2-3,TRBV12-3/TRBV12-4,.,TRBD2,TGTGCCAGCAGCCTTAGCGGGAGGGGGCAGTATTTT,CASSLSGRGQYF
TRBJ2-7,TRBV20-1,many,TRBD2,TGCAGTGCTAGCGGGAGGGCCTACGAGCAGTACTTC,CSASGRAYEQYF
TRBJ2-5,TRBV27,few,TRBD2,TGTGCCAGCAGTTTGGTAGCGGGAGCGGCAGAGACCCAGTACTTC,CASSLVAGAAETQYF
TRBJ2-7,TRBV5-5,many,TRBD1,TGTGCCAGCAGTTCTACAGGGGGAAGCTCCTACGAGCAGTACTTC,CASSSTGGSSYEQYF
TRBJ2-1,TRBV18,.,.,TGTGCCGGGGCCCAGGACTACCTTTACAATGAGCAGTTCTTC,CAGAQDYLYNEQFF
TRBJ2-7,TRBV29-1,few,.,TGCAGCGTTGAAGGGGGGAGCTCCTTTGAGCAGTACTTC,CSVEGGSSFEQYF
TRBJ2-7,TRBV7-2,many,.,TGTGCCAGCAGCTCCAAGGCCCACGAGCAGTACTTC,CASSSKAHEQYF
TRBJ2-3,TRBV29-1,many,.,TGCAGCGGGGACCGGGCGGGCACAGATACGCAGTATTTT,CSGDRAGTDTQYF
TRBJ2-3,TRBV4-3,.,.,TGCGCCAGCAGCCAAGTCGGCACAGAGCCCCTCACAGATACGCAGTATTTT,CASSQVGTEPLTDTQYF
TRBJ1-6,TRBV7-2,.,TRBD1,TGTGCCAGCGGGGGTACAGGGGTCTATTCACCCCTCCACTTT,CASGGTGVYSPLHF
TRBJ2-3,TRBV4-1,.,TRBD2,TGCGCCAGCAGGAGGACTAGCGGGGGAGCGGATACGCAGTATTTT,CASRRTSGGADTQYF
TRBJ2-7,TRBV4-3,few,.,TGCGCCAGCAGCCAAGACTGGCCAGGGCTCTACGAGCAGTACTTC,CASSQDWPGLYEQYF
TRBJ2-7,TRBV20-1,many,TRBD2,TGCAGTGCTCGTCCCGGGACTAGCTACTACGAGCAGTACTTC,CSARPGTSYYEQYF